This entry concerns a single TCR beta chain. No cognate antigen has been identified for it. Base qualities are missing; no much larger clone stands one base away. Blood RNA was extracted from unsorted whole blood using TRIzol reagent, and germline DNA was obtained with the DNeasy Blood & Tissue kit. At the time of sampling, the patients were treatment-naive and had chronic HBV infection. Before surgery, around 4.2 milliliters of peripheral blood were collected into K2EDTA tubes. A constant-region primer and ProtoScript II reverse transcriptase were used to reverse-transcribe TCRbeta-specific cDNA from roughly 500 ng total RNA. TCRbeta libraries were built with three nested multiplex PCR rounds, a slightly modified ARM-PCR procedure. The first two PCR rounds used multiplex TRBV1-TRBV30 forward primers with a Cbeta reverse primer, each for about 11 cycles. Sample barcodes and Illumina adapters were attached in a final 25-cycle PCR using Deep VentR polymerase. Before sequencing, amplicons of 200-500 bp were gel-purified using a QIAquick gel extraction kit. An Illumina HiSeq 2500 was used to sequence the TCRbeta amplicons, generating 250-bp paired-end reads. As for the original processing: To recover full CDR3 sequences, reads were quality-trimmed using Trimmomatic v0.33 and paired reads were then merged using FLASH v1.2.11. V, D and J germline segments were assigned to the rearranged TCRbeta sequences using MiGEC v1.2.1b. VDJtools v1.0.0 computed clonotype statistics and Shannon-Wiener diversity indices. Except for diversity analysis, only the 250 most abundant clonotypes of each sample were used in subsequent analyses to reduce sampling bias. In TCRdb, the public reads were trimmed at Q25 with fastp and aligned with MiXCR, with productive beta chains retained. When rows share a CDR3 protein, they turn into one entry using the most common DNA and genes. TCRdb assigned the V and J calls; the authors' analysis was not used. A total of fewer than 350,000 distinct CDR3 sequences appear in this sample, 65% of them only once. Roughly 8.9% of the sample goes to the ten largest clones.

The data were obtained in a study of tumor-infiltrating lymphocytes in primary liver carcinoma (dated by TCRdb to 2016 to 2017). About the investigation overall: Between late 2015 and March 2016, 4 or 5 patients in China with histopathologically diagnosed primary liver carcinoma had surgical resection. High reproducibility was observed for the technical replicate repertoires, with mean shared-clone rates roughly 0.87 and correlation coefficients above 0.95. Samples yielded roughly 3.5 to 7.13 million productive TCRbeta reads; read depth did not differ significantly between tissue types. The five patients, three men and two women aged 30 to 69 years, had hepatocellular carcinoma (four) or combined HCC and intrahepatic cholangiocarcinoma (one). A total of 35 specimens from 5 patients underwent TCRbeta repertoire sequencing, comprising 25 or so tumor regions, 5 adjacent noncancerous liver tissues and 5 peripheral blood samples. TCRbeta repertoire sequencing, expression microarrays and whole-exome sequencing were combined in the study across five regions of each liver tumor, with adjacent normal tissue and blood also included. The tumors of the five patients were staged as T1-T3 N0M0, with maximum diameters ranging from roughly 4.2 to 10 cm. Summary of the overall study and its limitations: Since the samples were bulk and unsorted, there was no way to compare CD4+ and CD8+ T cell repertoires. Pairs of tumor regions showed greater repertoire overlap (mean about 35%) than tumor-adjacent pairs (roughly 17%) or tumor-blood pairs (about 15%), which is consistent with antigen-driven expansion. With just four to six patients in the study, the authors point out that the findings should be validated in a larger study. Because only the TCR beta chain was sequenced and unpaired alpha chains were not captured, true repertoire diversity is likely underestimated. The top 250 clones made up a significantly larger repertoire fraction in tumors than in blood (p = 0.039).

Spanning cysteine to phenylalanine, the CDR3 consists of 17 amino acids. Just CDR3 DNA is preserved here, 51 bases in frame from base 1. V trim: 0 bases; J trim: 5 bases; unmatched bases: 11. CDR1 is given as SGHNT and CDR2 as YYREEE, both from the germline V gene (reference sequence). This sequence was found in a man aged 35 to 55 with primary liver carcinoma and hepatitis B virus infection. The rearranged chain carries TRBV5-4 and TRBJ2-5, with TRBD2 identical over 9 junction bases. Input material: peripheral blood. The CDR3: CASSLAPAAGGRETQYF. The DNA is TGTGCCAGCAGCTTGGCCCCAGCAGCGGGAGGAAGGGAGACCCAGTACTTC.